One and the same sample provided the 8 T cell receptor beta chains below, sequenced in a study of cytomegalovirus exposure and HLA in healthy donors. Vbeta (60) and Jbeta (13) primers were used in the PCR. TCRdb keeps only in-frame clones here, not all; method: immunoSEQ multiplex PCR. Of around 100,000 clones in the sample, more than 60% were seen once. The sample taken for sequencing was PBMCs. These receptors originate from a woman under 30 in good health and CMV-seropositive.

This clone showed up many times. The chain links TRBV12-5 to TRBJ2-3, with D hard to call. Trimming stripped 2 bases from V and 5 bases from J, with 5 bases between. In germline, CDR1 is LGHNT, CDR2 FRNRAP. The CDR3 runs to 12 residues. This CDR3 is CASGLLGDTQYF. The CDR3 nucleotides are TGTGCTAGTGGTTTGCTCGGAGATACGCAGTATTTT.

The chain couples TRBV19 to TRBJ2-1; 12 bases match TRBD2. V lost 4 bases, J lost 4 bases, and 8 bases stayed unmatched. Germline V gene sequence: CDR1 LNHDA, CDR2 SQIVND (reference sequence). The CDR3 consists of 17 residues. DNA for the CDR3: TGTGCCAGTAGTACAAGCCCCGGACTAGCGGGGTACAATGAGCAGTTCTTC. Its translation: CASSTSPGLAGYNEQFF. Full variable domain (outside the CDR3, taken from reference TRBV19 and TRBJ2-1): DGGITQSPKYLFRKEGQNVTLSCEQNLNHDAMYWYRQDPGQGLRLIYYSQIVNDFQKGDIAEGYSVSREKKESFPLTVTSAQKNPTAFYLCASSTSPGLAGYNEQFFGPGTRLTVL.

The CDR3, as DNA: TGTGCCAGCAGCTTGGGACAGTTGAACAATGAGCAGTTCTTC. Translating gives CASSLGQLNNEQFF. The V call is TRBV5-6, the J call TRBJ2-1; D might be TRBD1 (5 bases). CDR3 size: 14 residues. Trimming shortened V by 0 bases and J by 5 bases, and 9 bases separated the two germline ends. Germline assignment: CDR1 SGHDT and CDR2 YYEEEE. Filled out from reference TRBV5-6 and TRBJ2-1, the complete variable domain reads DAGVTQSPTHLIKTRGQQVTLRCSPKSGHDTVSWYQQALGQGPQFIFQYYEEEERQRGNFPDRFSGHQFPNYSSELNVNALLLGDSALYLCASSLGQLNNEQFFGPGTRLTVL.

V usage is TRBV27 and J usage is TRBJ1-2, with 10 positions matching TRBD1. Looked up from germline, CDR1 is MNHEY and CDR2 is SMNVEV (reference sequence). The CDR3 loop spans 14 amino acids. V dropped 5 bases and J dropped 4; count of bases not matched to a gene: 4. CDR3 sequence (DNA): TGTGCCAGCAGTCCGGACAGGGGGGGCTATGGCTACACCTTC. Protein sequence: CASSPDRGGYGYTF.

V and J are TRBV7-9 and TRBJ2-2, with 10 bases fitting TRBD2. Germline-derived CDR1 and CDR2 are SEHNR and FQNEAQ (reference sequence). The J segment lost 7 bases and the V segment lost 5 bases, leaving 7 bases of the junction unmatched. CDR3 length equals 15 residues. The CDR3 DNA sequence: TGTGCCAGCAGCAGCGGGAGGGCGGGGATCGGGGAGCTGTTTTTT. Amino acid sequence: CASSSGRAGIGELFF.

This rearrangement joins TRBV6-1 to TRBJ1-3; D is possibly TRBD1 (6 bases). V lost 0 bases and J lost 2, with 14 bases in between. Germline V gene data show CDR1 as MNHNS and CDR2 as SASEGT. The CDR3 has 17 amino acids. The CDR3 DNA follows: TGTGCCAGCAGTGAAGCGCTTCTGGGGGCGACTGGAAACACCATATATTTT. Translated, it gives CASSEALLGATGNTIYF.

This chain connects TRBV6-1 to TRBJ2-1; 10 positions agree with TRBD2. The J segment lost 9 bases and the V segment lost 3 bases, leaving 8 bases of the junction unmatched. Germline lookup yields CDR1 MNHNS and CDR2 SASEGT. This CDR3 spans 15 amino acids. The CDR3 DNA reads as TGTGCCAGCAGTGAGATGGCTAGCGGGAGCGGTGAGCAGTTCTTC. This codes for CASSEMASGSGEQFF.

V usage is TRBV2 and J usage is TRBJ2-3, with a weak D call TRBD2 (6 bases). The ends were cut back, 7 bases at V and 2 bases at J, with 19 bases in the middle. Germline V gene sequence: CDR1 SNHLY, CDR2 FYNNEI. The CDR3 is made up of 16 amino acids. CDR3 sequence: CASNPLEGDSTDTQYF. The CDR3 DNA sequence: TGTGCCAGCAACCCTCTGGAGGGAGACTCCACAGATACGCAGTATTTT.